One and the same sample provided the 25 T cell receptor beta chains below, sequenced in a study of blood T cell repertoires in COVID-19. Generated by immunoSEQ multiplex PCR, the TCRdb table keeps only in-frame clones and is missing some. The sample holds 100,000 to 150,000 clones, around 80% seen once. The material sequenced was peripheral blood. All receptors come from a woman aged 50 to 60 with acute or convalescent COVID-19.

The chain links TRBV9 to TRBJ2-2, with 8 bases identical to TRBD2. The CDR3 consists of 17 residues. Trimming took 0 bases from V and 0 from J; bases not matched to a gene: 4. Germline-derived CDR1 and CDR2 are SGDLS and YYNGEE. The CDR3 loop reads CASSVVSGGANTGELFF. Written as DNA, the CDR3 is TGTGCCAGCAGCGTAGTCAGCGGGGGTGCGAACACCGGGGAGCTGTTTTTT.

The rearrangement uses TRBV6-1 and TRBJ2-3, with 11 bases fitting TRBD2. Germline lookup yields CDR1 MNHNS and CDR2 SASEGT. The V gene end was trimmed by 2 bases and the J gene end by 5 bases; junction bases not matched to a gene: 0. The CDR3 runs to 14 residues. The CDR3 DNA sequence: TGTGCCAGCAGTGAACTAGCGGGAGGAGATACGCAGTATTTT. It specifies CASSELAGGDTQYF.

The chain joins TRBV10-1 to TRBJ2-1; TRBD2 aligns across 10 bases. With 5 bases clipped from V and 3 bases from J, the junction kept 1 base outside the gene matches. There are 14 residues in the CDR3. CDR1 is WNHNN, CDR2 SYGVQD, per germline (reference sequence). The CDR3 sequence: CASSTSGVYNEQFF. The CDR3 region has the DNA TGCGCCAGCAGTACTAGCGGGGTCTACAATGAGCAGTTCTTC.

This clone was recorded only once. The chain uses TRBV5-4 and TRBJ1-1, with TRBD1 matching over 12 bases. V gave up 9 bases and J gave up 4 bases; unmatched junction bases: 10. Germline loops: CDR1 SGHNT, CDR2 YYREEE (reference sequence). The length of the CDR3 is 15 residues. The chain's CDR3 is CATGTGGAVGTEAFF. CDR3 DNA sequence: TGTGCCACTGGGACAGGGGGCGCCGTGGGCACTGAAGCTTTCTTT.

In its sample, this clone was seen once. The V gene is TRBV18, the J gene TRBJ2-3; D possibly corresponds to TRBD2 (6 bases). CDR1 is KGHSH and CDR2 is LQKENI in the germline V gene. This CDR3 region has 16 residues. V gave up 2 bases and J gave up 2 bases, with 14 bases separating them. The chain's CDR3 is CASSPFTGDITDTQYF. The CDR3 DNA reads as TGTGCCAGCTCACCATTCACGGGAGATATCACAGATACGCAGTATTTT.

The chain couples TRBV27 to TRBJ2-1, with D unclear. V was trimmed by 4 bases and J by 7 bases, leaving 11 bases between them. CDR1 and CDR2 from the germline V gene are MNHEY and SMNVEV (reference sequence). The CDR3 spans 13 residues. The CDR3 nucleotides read TGTGCCAGCAGTTCTAACTTGTTTAATGAGCAGTTCTTC. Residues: CASSSNLFNEQFF.

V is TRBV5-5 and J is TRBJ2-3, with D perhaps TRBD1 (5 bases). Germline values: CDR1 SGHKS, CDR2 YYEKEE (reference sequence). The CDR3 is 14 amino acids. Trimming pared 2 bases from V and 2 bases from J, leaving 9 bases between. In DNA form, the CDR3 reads TGTGCCAGCAGCTTAGGGGTTCTCACAGATACGCAGTATTTT. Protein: CASSLGVLTDTQYF.

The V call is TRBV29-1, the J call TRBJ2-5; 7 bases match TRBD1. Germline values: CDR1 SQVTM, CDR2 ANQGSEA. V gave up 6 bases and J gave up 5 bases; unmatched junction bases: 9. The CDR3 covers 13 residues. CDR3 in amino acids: CSVDTGARETQYF. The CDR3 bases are TGCAGCGTGGATACAGGGGCGAGGGAGACCCAGTACTTC.

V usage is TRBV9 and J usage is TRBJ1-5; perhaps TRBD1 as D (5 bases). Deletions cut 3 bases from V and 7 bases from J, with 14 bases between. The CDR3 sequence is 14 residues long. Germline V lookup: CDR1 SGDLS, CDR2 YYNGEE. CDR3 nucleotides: TGTGCCAGCAGCGCCGGACATGCTGGCCAGCCCCAGCATTTT. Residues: CASSAGHAGQPQHF.

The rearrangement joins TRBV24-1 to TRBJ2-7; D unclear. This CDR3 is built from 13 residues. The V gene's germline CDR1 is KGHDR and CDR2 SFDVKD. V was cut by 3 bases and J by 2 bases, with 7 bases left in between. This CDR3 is CATSDRSTYEQYF. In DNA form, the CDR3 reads TGTGCCACCAGTGATCGGAGTACCTACGAGCAGTACTTC.

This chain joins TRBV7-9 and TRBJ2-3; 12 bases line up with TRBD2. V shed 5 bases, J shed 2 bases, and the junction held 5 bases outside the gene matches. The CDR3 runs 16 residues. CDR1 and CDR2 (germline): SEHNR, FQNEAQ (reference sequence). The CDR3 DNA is TGTGCCAGCAGCCTAGGACTAGCGGGGCTCACAGATACGCAGTATTTT. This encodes CASSLGLAGLTDTQYF. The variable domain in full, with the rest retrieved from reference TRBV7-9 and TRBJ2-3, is DTGVSQNPRHKITKRGQNVTFRCDPISEHNRLYWYRQTLGQGPEFLTYFQNEAQLEKSRLLSDRFSAERPKGSFSTLEIQRTEQGDSAMYLCASSLGLAGLTDTQYFGPGTRLTVL.

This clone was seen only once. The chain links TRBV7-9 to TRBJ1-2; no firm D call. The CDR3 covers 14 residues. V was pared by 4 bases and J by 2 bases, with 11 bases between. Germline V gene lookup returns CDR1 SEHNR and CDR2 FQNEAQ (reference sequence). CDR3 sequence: CASSSRHTNYGYTF. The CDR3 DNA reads TGTGCCAGCAGCTCCCGACACACCAACTATGGCTACACCTTC.

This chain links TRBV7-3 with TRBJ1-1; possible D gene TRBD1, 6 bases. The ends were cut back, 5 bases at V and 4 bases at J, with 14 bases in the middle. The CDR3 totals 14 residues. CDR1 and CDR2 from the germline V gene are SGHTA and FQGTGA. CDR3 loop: CASSATGGITEAFF. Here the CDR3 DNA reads TGTGCCAGCAGCGCAACGGGGGGCATCACTGAAGCTTTCTTT.

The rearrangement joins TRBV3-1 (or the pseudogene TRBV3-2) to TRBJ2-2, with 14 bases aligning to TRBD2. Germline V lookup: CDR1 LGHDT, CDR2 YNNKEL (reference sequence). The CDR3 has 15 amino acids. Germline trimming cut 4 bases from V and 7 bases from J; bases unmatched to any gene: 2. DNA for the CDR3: TGTGCCAGCAGCCCGACTAGCGGGAGGGTCGGGGAGCTGTTTTTT. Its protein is CASSPTSGRVGELFF.

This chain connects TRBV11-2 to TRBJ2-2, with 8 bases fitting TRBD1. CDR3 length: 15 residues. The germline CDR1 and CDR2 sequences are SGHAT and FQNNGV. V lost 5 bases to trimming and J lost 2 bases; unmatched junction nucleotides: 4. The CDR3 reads CASSPTGENTGELFF. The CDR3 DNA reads TGTGCCAGCAGCCCGACAGGGGAAAACACCGGGGAGCTGTTTTTT.

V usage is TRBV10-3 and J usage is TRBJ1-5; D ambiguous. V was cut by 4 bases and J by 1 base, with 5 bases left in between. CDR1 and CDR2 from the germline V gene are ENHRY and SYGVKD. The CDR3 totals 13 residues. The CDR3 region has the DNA TGTGCCATCAGTGCTCTAAGCAATCAGCCCCAGCATTTT. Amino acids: CAISALSNQPQHF.

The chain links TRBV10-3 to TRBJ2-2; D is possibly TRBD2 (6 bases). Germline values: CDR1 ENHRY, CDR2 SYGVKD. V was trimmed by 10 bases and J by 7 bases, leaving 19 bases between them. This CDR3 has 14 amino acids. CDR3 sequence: CATILSREVGELFF. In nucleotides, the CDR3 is TGTGCCACCATCCTCAGCAGGGAGGTCGGGGAGCTGTTTTTT.

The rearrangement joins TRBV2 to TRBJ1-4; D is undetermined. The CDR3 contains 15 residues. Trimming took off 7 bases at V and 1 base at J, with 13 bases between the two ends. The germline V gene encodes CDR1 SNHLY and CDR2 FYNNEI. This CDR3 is CASIAAGGTNEKLFF. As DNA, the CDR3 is TGTGCCAGCATCGCGGCAGGAGGAACTAATGAAAAACTGTTTTTT.

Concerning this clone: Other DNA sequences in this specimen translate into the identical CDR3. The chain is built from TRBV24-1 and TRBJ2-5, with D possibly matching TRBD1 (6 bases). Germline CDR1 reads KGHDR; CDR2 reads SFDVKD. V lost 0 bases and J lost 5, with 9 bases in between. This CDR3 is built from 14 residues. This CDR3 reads CATSDLGGEETQYF. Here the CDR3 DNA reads TGTGCCACCAGTGATTTGGGGGGCGAGGAGACCCAGTACTTC.

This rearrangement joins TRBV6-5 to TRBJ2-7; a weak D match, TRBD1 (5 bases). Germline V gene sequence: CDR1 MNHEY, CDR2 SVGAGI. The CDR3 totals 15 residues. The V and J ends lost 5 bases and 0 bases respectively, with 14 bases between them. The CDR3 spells CASSTADTSSYEQYF. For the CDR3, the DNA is TGTGCCAGCAGTACTGCGGACACGAGCTCCTACGAGCAGTACTTC.

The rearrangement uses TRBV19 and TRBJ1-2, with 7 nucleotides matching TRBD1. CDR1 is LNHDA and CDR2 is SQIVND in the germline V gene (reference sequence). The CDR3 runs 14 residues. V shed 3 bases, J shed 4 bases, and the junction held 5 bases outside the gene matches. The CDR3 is CASSIQGQSYGYTF. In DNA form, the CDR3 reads TGTGCCAGTAGTATCCAGGGACAGAGCTATGGCTACACCTTC.

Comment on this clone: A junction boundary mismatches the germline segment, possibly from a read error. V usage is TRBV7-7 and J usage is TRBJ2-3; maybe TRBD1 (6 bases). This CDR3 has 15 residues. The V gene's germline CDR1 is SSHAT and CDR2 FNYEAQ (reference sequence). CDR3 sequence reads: CASSPNKGVGDTQYF. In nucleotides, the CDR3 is TGTGCTAGCAGCCCAAACAAGGGGGTTGGAGATACGCAGTATTTT.

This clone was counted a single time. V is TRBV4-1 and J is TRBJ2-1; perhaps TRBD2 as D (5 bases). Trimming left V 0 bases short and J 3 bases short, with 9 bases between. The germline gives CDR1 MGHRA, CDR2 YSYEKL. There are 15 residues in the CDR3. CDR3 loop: CASSQEASSYNEQFF. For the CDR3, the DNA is TGCGCCAGCAGCCAAGAGGCTAGCAGCTACAATGAGCAGTTCTTC.

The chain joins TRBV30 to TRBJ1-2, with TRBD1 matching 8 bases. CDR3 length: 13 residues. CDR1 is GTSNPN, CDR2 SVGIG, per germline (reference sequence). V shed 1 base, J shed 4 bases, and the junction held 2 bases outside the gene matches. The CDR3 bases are TGTGCCTGGAGTGGAACAGGGGGCTATGGCTACACCTTC. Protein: CAWSGTGGYGYTF. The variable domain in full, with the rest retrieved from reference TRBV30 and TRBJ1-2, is SQTIHQWPATLVQPVGSPLSLECTVEGTSNPNLYWYRQAAGRGLQLLFYSVGIGQISSEVPQNLSASRPQDRQFILSSKKLLLSDSGFYLCAWSGTGGYGYTFGSGTRLTVV.

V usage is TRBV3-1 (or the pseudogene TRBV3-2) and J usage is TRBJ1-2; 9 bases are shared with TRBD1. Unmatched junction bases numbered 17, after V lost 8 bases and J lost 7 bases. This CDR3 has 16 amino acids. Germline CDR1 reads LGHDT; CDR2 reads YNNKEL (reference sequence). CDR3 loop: CASGIWETGGIGGYTF. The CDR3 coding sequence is TGTGCCAGCGGGATATGGGAGACAGGGGGGATCGGTGGCTACACCTTC.